This passage covers 20 T cell receptor beta chains from one sample sequenced in a study of T cell responses to AZD1222 COVID-19 vaccine. The table came from immunoSEQ multiplex PCR; TCRdb's copy has only in-frame clones and leaves some out. The sample records tens of thousands of clones, about four fifths being singletons. The sequencing here drew on peripheral blood, taken 28 days after the second AZD1222 dose. These receptors came from an adult who received the AZD1222 COVID-19 vaccine.

The V call is TRBV27, the J call TRBJ1-2, with 7 positions matching TRBD1. The CDR3 contains 13 residues. V was pared by 6 bases and J by 2 bases, with 3 bases of the junction left unmatched. CDR1 and CDR2 (germline): MNHEY, SMNVEV (reference sequence). The DNA for the CDR3 is TGTGCCAGCAGATCGACAGGGAACTATGGCTACACCTTC. This codes for CASRSTGNYGYTF.

This clone was counted only a few times. The V gene is TRBV28, the J gene TRBJ1-5; no clear D. There are 13 residues in the CDR3. The ends were cut back, 3 bases at V and 8 bases at J, with 11 bases in the middle. The V gene's germline CDR1 is MDHEN and CDR2 SYDVKM. The CDR3 region is CASSFRGMEPQHF. The CDR3 DNA reads TGTGCCAGCAGTTTCCGGGGAATGGAGCCCCAGCATTTT. Full variable domain (remainder filled in from reference TRBV28 and TRBJ1-5): DVKVTQSSRYLVKRTGEKVFLECVQDMDHENMFWYRQDPGLGLRLIYFSYDVKMKEKGDIPEGYSVSREKKERFSLILESASTNQTSMYLCASSFRGMEPQHFGDGTRLSIL.

This clone was found once. V usage is TRBV7-8 and J usage is TRBJ2-3, with D unresolved. Germline lookup yields CDR1 SGHVS and CDR2 FQNEAQ. The V end was cut by 1 base, the J end by 2 bases, with 16 bases between. The CDR3 covers 17 residues. CDR3 in amino acids: CASSLGETTLPTDTQYF. Written as DNA, the CDR3 is TGTGCCAGCAGCTTAGGAGAGACGACCCTGCCCACAGATACGCAGTATTTT.

This chain links TRBV10-3 with TRBJ2-7; TRBD2 might be the D (7 bases). V gave up 4 bases and J gave up 2 bases, with 12 bases separating them. The V gene's germline CDR1 is ENHRY and CDR2 SYGVKD. The CDR3 has 14 amino acids. CDR3 in amino acids: CAISAAGAPYEQYF. The DNA for the CDR3 is TGTGCCATCAGTGCTGCGGGGGCTCCCTACGAGCAGTACTTC.

CDR3 sequence (DNA): TGTGCCAGCAGCTTAAGCGTGACTTTGGGTTACAATGAGCAGTTCTTC. Translated: CASSLSVTLGYNEQFF. V usage is TRBV11-1 and J usage is TRBJ2-1; D gene unclear. The CDR3 has 16 amino acids. The germline CDR1 and CDR2 sequences are SGHAT and FQDESV (reference sequence). V lost 2 bases and J 4 bases, leaving 15 bases between the germline ends.

The chain has TRBV30 and TRBJ2-1; the match to TRBD2 covers 7 bases. This CDR3 is built from 12 residues. CDR1 is GTSNPN and CDR2 is SVGIG in the germline V gene (reference sequence). J was trimmed by 5 bases and V by 4 bases; bases with no gene match: 2. The CDR3 DNA follows: TGTGCCTGGACGGGGGGTAACAATGAGCAGTTCTTC. It yields the protein CAWTGGNNEQFF.

This clone appeared once. The V and J genes are TRBV28 and TRBJ1-4; weak D call: TRBD1 (5 bases). The CDR3 has 14 amino acids. Germline loops: CDR1 MDHEN, CDR2 SYDVKM. V was shortened by 5 bases and J by 3 bases, with 10 bases between the two germline ends. This CDR3 reads CASSPGIPNEKLFF. DNA of the CDR3: TGTGCCAGCAGTCCAGGGATCCCTAATGAAAAACTGTTTTTT.

This chain links TRBV5-1 with TRBJ2-7, with 10 positions matching TRBD2. This CDR3 region has 15 residues. The J segment lost 3 bases and the V segment lost 0 bases, leaving 3 bases of the junction unmatched. The V gene's germline CDR1 is SGHRS and CDR2 YFSETQ. The CDR3 DNA reads TGCGCCAGCAGCTTGGGTGGGACTAGCGACTACGAGCAGTACTTC. Translated: CASSLGGTSDYEQYF.

This clone has a count of ten or more. This rearrangement joins TRBV5-1 to TRBJ2-7; 10 bases fit TRBD2. Germline trimming cut 5 bases from V and 0 bases from J; bases unmatched to any gene: 11. Germline CDR1 reads SGHRS; CDR2 reads YFSETQ. This CDR3 spans 17 amino acids. The CDR3 sequence is CASRQELGTSVSYEQYF. CDR3 DNA sequence: TGCGCCAGCAGGCAGGAACTCGGGACTAGCGTCTCCTACGAGCAGTACTTC.

This clone was counted once. This chain joins TRBV25-1 and TRBJ2-5; the match to TRBD1 covers 8 bases. This CDR3 is 13 amino acids long. Germline assignment: CDR1 MGHDK and CDR2 SYGVNS. V was clipped by 5 bases and J by 10 bases; unmatched bases: 9. The CDR3 coding sequence is TGTGCCAGCAGTCACGCACAGGGGGTAAGCCAGTACTTC. Its translation is CASSHAQGVSQYF.

A single count supports this clone. The J gene is TRBJ1-1, the V gene TRBV4-1; D gene uncertain. The length of the CDR3 is 17 residues. Germline assignment: CDR1 MGHRA and CDR2 YSYEKL. Trimming stripped 1 base from V and 4 bases from J, with 19 bases between. CDR3 nucleotide sequence: TGCGCCAGCAGCCAAGGGGCCTTACAAGCTAAGATCACTGAAGCTTTCTTT. This sequence encodes CASSQGALQAKITEAFF.

V is TRBV5-1 and J is TRBJ2-1, with TRBD1 matching over 7 bases. Germline CDR1 reads SGHRS; CDR2 reads YFSETQ. Trimming at V came to 4 bases and at J to 5 bases, leaving 6 bases not matched to a gene. CDR3 length: 14 residues. This chain's CDR3 is CASSTPGQNNEQFF. In DNA, the CDR3 is TGCGCCAGCAGCACGCCGGGACAGAACAATGAGCAGTTCTTC.

V gene TRBV6-5 combines with J gene TRBJ1-2; weak D call: TRBD1 (5 bases). Deletions cut 0 bases from V and 5 bases from J, with 13 bases between. The CDR3 covers 15 residues. The germline V gene has CDR1 MNHEY and CDR2 SVGAGI. The CDR3 sequence is CASSYSLRGGYGYTF. CDR3 in DNA: TGTGCCAGCAGTTACTCGTTGCGGGGCGGGTATGGCTACACCTTC.

J is TRBJ1-5 and V is TRBV12-3 or TRBV12-4, with D unresolved. Trimming shortened V by 6 bases and J by 2 bases, and 5 bases separated the two germline ends. The CDR3 totals 12 residues. CDR3 nucleotide sequence: TGTGCCAGCAGGTTCGGCAATCAGCCCCAGCATTTT. It encodes CASRFGNQPQHF.

This clone has just a few counts. This sequence joins TRBV6-5 and TRBJ1-1; D is perhaps TRBD1 (6 bases). With 6 bases removed from V and 1 base from J, the gap between germline ends came to 12 bases. From germline, CDR1 is MNHEY and CDR2 SVGAGI. This CDR3 comprises 14 residues. The chain's CDR3 is CASSGSTGNTEAFF. The CDR3 DNA is TGTGCCAGCAGCGGATCGACAGGGAACACTGAAGCTTTCTTT.

V and J are TRBV19 and TRBJ1-6, with D tentatively TRBD1 (6 bases). V was clipped by 4 bases and J by 6 bases, with 22 bases between them. CDR3 length: 18 amino acids. Germline V gene lookup returns CDR1 LNHDA and CDR2 SQIVND (reference sequence). The CDR3 DNA reads TGTGCCAGTAGTACCCACTCCGGGACAAGCACTATTAATTCACCCCTCCACTTT. This translates into CASSTHSGTSTINSPLHF. The variable domain in full, completed from reference TRBV19 and TRBJ1-6, reads DGGITQSPKYLFRKEGQNVTLSCEQNLNHDAMYWYRQDPGQGLRLIYYSQIVNDFQKGDIAEGYSVSREKKESFPLTVTSAQKNPTAFYLCASSTHSGTSTINSPLHFGNGTRLTVT.

A single count supports this clone. A junction end diverges from the germline sequence, so it may reflect a read error. The chain couples TRBV10-3 to TRBJ1-4; D call uncertain. The germline gives CDR1 ENHRY, CDR2 SYGVKD. The CDR3 has 13 amino acids. CDR3 sequence reads: CAISEWTKEKLFF. The CDR3 nucleotides are TGTGCCATCAGTGAGTGGACTAAAGAAAAACTGTTTTTT.

The genes are TRBV9 and TRBJ1-2, with 7 bases lining up with TRBD1. This CDR3 has 14 amino acids. Germline CDR1 is SGDLS and CDR2 is YYNGEE. V was clipped by 0 bases and J by 6 bases; unmatched bases: 5. The chain's CDR3 is CASSVAAQGDGYTF. The CDR3 DNA reads as TGTGCCAGCAGCGTAGCGGCGCAGGGGGATGGCTACACCTTC.

This rearrangement joins TRBV12-3 or TRBV12-4 to TRBJ1-2; 8 bases match TRBD1. This CDR3 region has 13 residues. Trimming removed 7 bases from V and 8 bases from J; junction bases left unmatched: 9. The CDR3 sequence is CASTQGQGEGYTF. In DNA form, the CDR3 reads TGTGCCAGCACCCAAGGACAGGGAGAAGGCTACACCTTC.

This chain uses TRBV19 with TRBJ1-6, with a possible D match to TRBD1 (5 bases). The V end lost 10 bases, the J end lost 7 bases, and 14 bases lay between the germline ends. The germline CDR1 and CDR2 sequences are LNHDA and SQIVND (reference sequence). The CDR3 extends over 13 amino acids. CDR3: CATGETVNSPLHF. The CDR3 nucleotides read TGTGCCACCGGGGAGACAGTAAATTCACCCCTCCACTTT.